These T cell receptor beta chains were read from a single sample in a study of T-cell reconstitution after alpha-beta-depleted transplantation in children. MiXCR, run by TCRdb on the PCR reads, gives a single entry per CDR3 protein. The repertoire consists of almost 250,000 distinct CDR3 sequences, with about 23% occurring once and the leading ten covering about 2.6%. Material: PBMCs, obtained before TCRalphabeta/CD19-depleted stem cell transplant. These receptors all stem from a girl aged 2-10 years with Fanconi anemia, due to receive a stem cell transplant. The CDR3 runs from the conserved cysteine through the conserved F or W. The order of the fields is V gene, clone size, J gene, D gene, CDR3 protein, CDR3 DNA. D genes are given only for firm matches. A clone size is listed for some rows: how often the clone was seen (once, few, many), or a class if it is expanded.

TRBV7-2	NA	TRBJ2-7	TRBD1	CASSLADPGQGYYEQYF	TGTGCCAGCAGCTTAGCCGACCCGGGACAGGGCTATTACGAGCAGTACTTC
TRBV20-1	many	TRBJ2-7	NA	CSAAGLKPLILKEQYF	TGCAGTGCTGCCGGACTCAAGCCCCTTATCCTTAAGGAGCAGTACTTC
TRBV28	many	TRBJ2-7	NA	CASSLWGGASEQYF	TGTGCCAGCAGTTTATGGGGGGGGGCCTCCGAGCAGTACTTC
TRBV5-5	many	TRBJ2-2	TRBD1	CASSRDRAYTGELFF	TGTGCCAGCAGCCGGGACAGGGCGTACACCGGGGAGCTGTTTTTT
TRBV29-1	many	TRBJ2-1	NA	CSAVQGDYNEQFF	TGCAGCGCGGTACAGGGTGACTACAATGAGCAGTTCTTC
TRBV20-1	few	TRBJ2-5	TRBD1	CSAPRQGPTQYF	TGCAGTGCCCCAAGACAGGGTCCGACCCAGTACTTC
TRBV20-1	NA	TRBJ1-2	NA	CSAVTGSLTGYTF	TGCAGTGCTGTGACAGGAAGTCTGACCGGCTACACCTTC
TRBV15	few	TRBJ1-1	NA	CATSVGRLRGAFF	TGTGCCACCAGCGTCGGACGGCTGCGGGGAGCTTTCTTT
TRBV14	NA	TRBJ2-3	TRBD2	CASSQDSLAGGIDTQYF	TGTGCCAGCAGCCAAGATAGCTTGGCGGGGGGAATTGATACGCAGTATTTT
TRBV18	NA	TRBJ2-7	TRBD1	CASSSRIGQGPSYEQYF	TGTGCCAGCTCTTCACGGATCGGACAGGGCCCTTCCTACGAGCAGTACTTC
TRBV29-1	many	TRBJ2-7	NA	CSVVKGRSEWDYEQYF	TGCAGCGTTGTCAAAGGTAGAAGCGAATGGGACTACGAGCAGTACTTC
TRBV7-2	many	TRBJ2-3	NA	CASSRREGTQYF	TGTGCCAGCAGCCGAAGAGAGGGTACGCAGTATTTT
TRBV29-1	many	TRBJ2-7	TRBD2	CSVEGGSRKYF	TGCAGCGTTGAGGGAGGGAGTCGTAAGTACTTC
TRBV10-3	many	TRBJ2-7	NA	CAIGTGLTQGEQYF	TGTGCCATCGGCACAGGGCTGACGCAGGGCGAGCAGTACTTC
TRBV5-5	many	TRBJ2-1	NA	CASSLDPSMGNYEQFF	TGTGCCAGCAGCTTGGACCCTAGTATGGGGAACTATGAGCAGTTCTTC
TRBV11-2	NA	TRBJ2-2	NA	CASSFGRENTGELFF	TGTGCCAGCAGCTTCGGGCGGGAAAACACCGGGGAGCTGTTTTTT
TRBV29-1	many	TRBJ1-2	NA	CSVEDGYTF	TGCAGCGTTGAGGATGGCTACACCTTC